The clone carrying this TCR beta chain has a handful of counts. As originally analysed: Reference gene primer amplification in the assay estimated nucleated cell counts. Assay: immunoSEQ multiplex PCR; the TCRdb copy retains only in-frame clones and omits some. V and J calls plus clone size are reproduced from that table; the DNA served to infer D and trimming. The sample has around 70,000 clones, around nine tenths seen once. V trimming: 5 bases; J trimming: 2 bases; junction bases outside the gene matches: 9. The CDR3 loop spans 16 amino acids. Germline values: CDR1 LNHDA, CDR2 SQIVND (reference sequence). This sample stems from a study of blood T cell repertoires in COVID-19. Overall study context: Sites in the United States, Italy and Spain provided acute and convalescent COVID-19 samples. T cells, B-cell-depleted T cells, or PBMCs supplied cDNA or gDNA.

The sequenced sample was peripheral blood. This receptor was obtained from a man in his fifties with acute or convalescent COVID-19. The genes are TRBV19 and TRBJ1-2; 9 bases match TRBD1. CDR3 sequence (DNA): TGTGCCAGTAGTTCACGACGAGGACAGGGGAACTATGGCTACACCTTC. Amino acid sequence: CASSSRRGQGNYGYTF.